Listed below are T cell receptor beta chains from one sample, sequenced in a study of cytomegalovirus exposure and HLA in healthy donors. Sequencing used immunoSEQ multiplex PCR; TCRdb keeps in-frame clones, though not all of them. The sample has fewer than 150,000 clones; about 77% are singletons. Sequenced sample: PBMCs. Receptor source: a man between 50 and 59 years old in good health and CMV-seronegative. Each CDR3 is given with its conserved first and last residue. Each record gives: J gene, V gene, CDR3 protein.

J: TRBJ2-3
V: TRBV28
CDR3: CASSSTYYTQYF

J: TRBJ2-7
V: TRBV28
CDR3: CASSSRTSGSYEQYF

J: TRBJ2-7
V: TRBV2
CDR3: CASIASGSSYEQYF

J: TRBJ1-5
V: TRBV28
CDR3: CASSFRPGGGANQPQHF

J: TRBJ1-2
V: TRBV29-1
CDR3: CSVLTGSNGYTF

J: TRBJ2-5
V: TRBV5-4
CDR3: CASSLVSKETQYF

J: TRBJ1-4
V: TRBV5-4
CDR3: CASSGEGGSEKLFF

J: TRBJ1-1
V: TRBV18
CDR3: CASSPESNTEAFF

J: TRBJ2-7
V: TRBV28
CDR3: CASSLPLRASYEQYF

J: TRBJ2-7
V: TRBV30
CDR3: CAWREGQGKAFNYEQYF

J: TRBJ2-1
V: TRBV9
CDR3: CASSVAAGYYNEQFF

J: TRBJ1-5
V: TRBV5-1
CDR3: CASSLGGYNQPQHF

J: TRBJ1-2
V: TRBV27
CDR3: CASSWGQGPYGYTF

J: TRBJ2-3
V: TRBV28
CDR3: CASSSRGGEATDTQYF

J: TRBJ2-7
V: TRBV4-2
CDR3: CASSQVKEREREQYF

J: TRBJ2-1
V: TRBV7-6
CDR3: CASSLYGTSGRTNEQFF

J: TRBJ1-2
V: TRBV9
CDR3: CASSGGRAEGSLFGYTF

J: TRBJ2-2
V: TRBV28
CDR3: CASRTPGTRTFANTGELFF

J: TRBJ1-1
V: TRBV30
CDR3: CAWGSGMNTEAFF

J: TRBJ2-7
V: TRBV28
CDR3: CASSQPGTGGREQYF

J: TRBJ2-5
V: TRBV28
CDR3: CASSLLGGGKETQYF

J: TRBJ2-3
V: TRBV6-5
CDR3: CASRPGTSGPDTQYF

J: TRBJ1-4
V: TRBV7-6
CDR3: CASSLEATAGATNEKLFF

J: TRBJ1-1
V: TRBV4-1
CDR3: CASSQDKRTGNTEAFF

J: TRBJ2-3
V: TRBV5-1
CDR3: CASSLGGLAGAGTDTQYF

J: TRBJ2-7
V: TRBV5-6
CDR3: CASSFLSTSGAYEQYF

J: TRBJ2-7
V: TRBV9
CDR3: CASSVEGRAGGSYEQYF

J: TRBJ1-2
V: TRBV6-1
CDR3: CASSVQGTDGYTF

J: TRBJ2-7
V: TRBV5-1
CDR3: CASSSAPGTNYEQYF

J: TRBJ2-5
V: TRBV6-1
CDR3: CAGQGSSETQYF

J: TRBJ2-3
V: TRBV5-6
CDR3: CASSKRGASGRWGDTQYF

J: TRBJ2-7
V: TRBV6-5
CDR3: CASRPRGGSYEQYF

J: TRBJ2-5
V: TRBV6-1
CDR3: CASSGGLAGMGRETQYF

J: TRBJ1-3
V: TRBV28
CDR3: CASSSPGNSGNTIYF

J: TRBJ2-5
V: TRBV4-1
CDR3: CASSQDRASGPQETQYF

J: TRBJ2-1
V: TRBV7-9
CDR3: CASSFGGTGRNNEQFF

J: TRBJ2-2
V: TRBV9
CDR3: CASSQHRGSNTGELFF

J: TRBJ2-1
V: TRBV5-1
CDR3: CASSLGQSYNEQFF

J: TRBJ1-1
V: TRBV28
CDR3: CASSFWLRGNTEAFF

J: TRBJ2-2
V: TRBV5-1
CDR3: CASSHSDNTGELFF

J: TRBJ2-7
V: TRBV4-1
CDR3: CASSQVVASGSYEQYF

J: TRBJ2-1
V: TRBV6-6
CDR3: CASRSLAGESEQFF

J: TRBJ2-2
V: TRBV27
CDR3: CASSPQTKNTGELFF

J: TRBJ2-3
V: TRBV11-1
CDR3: CASSLVTGADTQYF